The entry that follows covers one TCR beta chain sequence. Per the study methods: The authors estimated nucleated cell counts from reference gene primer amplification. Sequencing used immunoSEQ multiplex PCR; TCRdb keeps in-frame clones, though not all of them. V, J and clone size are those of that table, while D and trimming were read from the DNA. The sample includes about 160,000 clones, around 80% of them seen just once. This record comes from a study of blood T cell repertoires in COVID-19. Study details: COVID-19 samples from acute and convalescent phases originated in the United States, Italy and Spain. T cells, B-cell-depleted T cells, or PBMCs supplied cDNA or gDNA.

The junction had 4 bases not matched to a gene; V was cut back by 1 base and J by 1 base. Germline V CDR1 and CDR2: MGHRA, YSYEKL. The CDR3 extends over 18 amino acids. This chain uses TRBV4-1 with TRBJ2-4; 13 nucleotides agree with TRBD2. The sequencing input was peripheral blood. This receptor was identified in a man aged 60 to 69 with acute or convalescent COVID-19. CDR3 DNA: TGCGCCAGCAGCCAAGGACTAGCGGGGGGTGTGGCCAAAAACATTCAGTACTTC. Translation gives CASSQGLAGGVAKNIQYF.